This is a list of T cell receptor beta chains from one sample in a study of monozygotic twins with inflammatory bowel disease. With the 5' RACE reads reprocessed, TCRdb shows one record per CDR3 protein and no DNA. Its table records 200,000 to 250,000 distinct CDR3 sequences. Specimen: blood. The receptor source for this set is a human donor with ulcerative colitis or Crohn's disease, or a healthy co-twin of an affected twin (not recorded which). Each CDR3 is given with its conserved first and last residue.

J gene,V gene,CDR3 protein
TRBJ1-1,TRBV9,CASSVAVNTEAFF
TRBJ2-2,TRBV7-6,CASSTTGTLNTGELFF
TRBJ2-1,TRBV7-2,CASSSLRGAYNEQFF
TRBJ1-4,TRBV20-1,CSARPLGPATNEKLFF
TRBJ2-5,TRBV6-5,CASSYFGTGGRETQYF
TRBJ2-2,TRBV6-5,CASSLQLANTGELFF
TRBJ2-6,TRBV7-2,CASSLIAASGANVLTF
TRBJ2-1,TRBV7-8,CASSLIADLYNEQFF
TRBJ2-4,TRBV12-3/TRBV12-4,CASSLEFLVAKNIQYF
TRBJ1-5,TRBV7-2,CASSRDRGNQPQHF
TRBJ2-3,TRBV27,CASSLMGMDVHTDTQYF
TRBJ2-2,TRBV6-2/TRBV6-3,CASRRTGGELFF
TRBJ1-2,TRBV27,CASRPPGTVYGYTF
TRBJ2-3,TRBV28,CASSLEPRGRSDTQYF
TRBJ1-5,TRBV27,CASSSLDPLGNQPQHF
TRBJ1-5,TRBV27,CASSLGTGSNQPQHF
TRBJ2-3,TRBV5-1,CASSLGDYLTDTQYF
TRBJ1-1,TRBV5-1,CASSLNTGRGTEASF
TRBJ2-3,TRBV7-2,CASSLGLAGGSDTQYF
TRBJ2-5,TRBV7-2,CASSYGGASETQYF
TRBJ2-7,TRBV20-1,CSAREGWVDRESYEQYF
TRBJ2-2,TRBV7-3,CASSSGQDGAVTGELFF
TRBJ2-5,TRBV10-3,CAIRGTSEETQYF
TRBJ1-2,TRBV7-2,CASSLAQGAVYGYTF
TRBJ2-1,TRBV14,CASSQIIGTGHGNEQFF